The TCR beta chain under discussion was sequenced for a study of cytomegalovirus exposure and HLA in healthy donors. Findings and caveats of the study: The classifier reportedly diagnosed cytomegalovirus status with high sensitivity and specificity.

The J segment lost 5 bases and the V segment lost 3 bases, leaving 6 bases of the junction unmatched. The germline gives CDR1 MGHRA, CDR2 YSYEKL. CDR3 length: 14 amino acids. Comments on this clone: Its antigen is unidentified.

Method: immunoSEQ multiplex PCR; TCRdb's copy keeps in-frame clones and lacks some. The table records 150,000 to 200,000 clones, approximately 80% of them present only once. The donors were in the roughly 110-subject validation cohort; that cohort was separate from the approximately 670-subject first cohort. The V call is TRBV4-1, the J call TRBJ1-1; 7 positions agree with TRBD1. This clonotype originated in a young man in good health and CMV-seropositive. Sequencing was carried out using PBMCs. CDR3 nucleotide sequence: TGCGCCAGCAGCCAGAATTCAGGGGGAACTGAAGCTTTCTTT. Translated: CASSQNSGGTEAFF.